Only a few counts were recorded for the clone carrying this TCR beta chain. Its antigen remains unknown. This sample stems from a study of T cells after yellow fever vaccination. Notes on the study in general: In FACS-sorted repertoires, abundant clonotypes from the bulk population could appear as contaminants. Only a small proportion of the clonotypes turned up in both the CD4 and the CD8 compartments, likely arising from convergent recombination. Subsequent to the booster, the majority of primary-vaccination clones reappeared (approximately 95% CD4, more than 70% CD8).

The germline gives CDR1 ENHRY, CDR2 SYGVKD. This CDR3 region has 13 residues. Trimming removed 9 bases at V and 6 bases at J, with 17 bases between. The TCR cDNA carried a universal primer site and UMIs from 5'RACE template switching. In TCRdb, the 5' RACE reads were re-called with MiXCR into one record per CDR3 protein. The sample records some 260,000 distinct CDR3 sequences, about 5.2% being singletons. This chain links TRBV10-3 with TRBJ1-2; D may be TRBD1 (6 bases). The sequences come from CD4+ T cells sorted from PBMCs, collected on the day of the yellow fever booster vaccination. The clonotype comes from a man younger than 35 who received the YFV17D yellow fever vaccine. CDR3 DNA: TGTGCCATAGATCGGGACAACCAGAATGGCTACACCTTC. Encoded protein: CAIDRDNQNGYTF.